These 20 T cell receptor beta chains were all obtained from the same sample, sequenced in a study of blood T cell repertoires in COVID-19. TCRdb keeps only in-frame clones here, not all; method: immunoSEQ multiplex PCR. The table records about 170,000 clones, around 84% of them present only once. Sequencing used peripheral blood. The receptor source for this set is a woman aged 65 to 85 with COVID-19, enrolled during active disease.

The chain is built from TRBV6-1 and TRBJ2-7; the match to TRBD2 covers 8 bases. Germline values: CDR1 MNHNS, CDR2 SASEGT. The CDR3 is made up of 13 amino acids. With V trimmed by 5 bases and J by 6 bases, 6 bases remained unmatched. This CDR3 reads CASSSGLVGEQYF. CDR3 DNA sequence: TGTGCCAGCAGTTCGGGACTAGTCGGCGAGCAGTACTTC.

This rearrangement joins TRBV6-5 to TRBJ2-7; 11 nucleotides line up with TRBD2. The CDR3 is made up of 13 amino acids. The germline V gene has CDR1 MNHEY and CDR2 SVGAGI. V shed 7 bases and J 6 bases; nucleotides not matched to a gene: 5. The CDR3 DNA follows: TGTGCCAGCACGCAGACTAGCGGGGCCGAGCAGTACTTC. Its protein is CASTQTSGAEQYF.

This clone came up a few times. The chain employs TRBV15 and TRBJ2-1, with a weak D call TRBD1 (5 bases). V gave up 5 bases and J gave up 8 bases, with 13 bases separating them. Germline CDR1 is LNHNV and CDR2 is YYDKDF (reference sequence). CDR3 size: 13 residues. The CDR3 sequence: CATSLSPGYEQFF. Written as DNA, the CDR3 is TGTGCCACCAGCCTATCCCCAGGGTATGAGCAGTTCTTC.

The rearrangement joins TRBV15 to TRBJ1-1; perhaps TRBD1 as D (5 bases). The length of the CDR3 is 12 residues. The germline V gene has CDR1 LNHNV and CDR2 YYDKDF (reference sequence). V lost 9 bases and J 4 bases, leaving 12 bases between the germline ends. The CDR3 loop reads CATGASITEAFF. Written as DNA, the CDR3 is TGTGCCACAGGGGCTTCGATCACTGAAGCTTTCTTT.

The V call is TRBV2, the J call TRBJ1-1; the D gene is possibly TRBD1 (6 bases). Germline CDR1 SNHLY, CDR2 FYNNEI. The CDR3 has 13 amino acids. V was trimmed by 8 bases and J by 1 base, leaving 11 bases between them. CDR3 in amino acids: CASEGQANTEAFF. In DNA, the CDR3 is TGTGCCAGCGAGGGACAAGCGAACACTGAAGCTTTCTTT.

A note on this clone: Within the sample, other DNA sequences also encode this same CDR3. The gene calls are TRBV4-1 and TRBJ1-5; D is ambiguous. Germline V gene lookup returns CDR1 MGHRA and CDR2 YSYEKL. V lost 0 bases to trimming and J lost 6 bases, with 12 bases between them. This CDR3 spans 15 amino acids. The chain's CDR3 is CASSQDYALAQPQHF. The CDR3 DNA reads TGCGCCAGCAGCCAAGATTACGCTCTAGCTCAGCCCCAGCATTTT.

There are many counts of this clone. This chain links TRBV12-2 with TRBJ1-2. TRBV12-2 is classified as a pseudogene. The CDR3 is made up of 14 amino acids. The CDR3 nucleotides are TGTGCAAGTCGCTCCACCAATACGGGCTATGGCTACACCTTC. Translation: CASRSTNTGYGYTF.

This clone was observed once. This chain links TRBV11-2 with TRBJ2-1; 7 bases are a match to TRBD2. Trimming removed 0 bases from V and 4 bases from J; junction bases left unmatched: 9. Germline CDR1 is SGHAT and CDR2 is FQNNGV. The CDR3 has 17 amino acids. The CDR3 region has the DNA TGTGCCAGCAGCTTAGATCTGGGAGCTAGCGGTTACAATGAGCAGTTCTTC. Protein sequence: CASSLDLGASGYNEQFF.

This sequence joins TRBV30 and TRBJ1-1; 7 positions match TRBD1. CDR1 is GTSNPN and CDR2 is SVGIG in the germline V gene (reference sequence). The CDR3 is made up of 10 amino acids. With 5 bases clipped from V and 9 bases from J, the junction kept 3 bases outside the gene matches. The CDR3 region has the DNA TGTGCCTGGGAGGACAGGAAAGCTTTCTTT. It codes for CAWEDRKAFF.

The CDR3 loop reads CASSGGFMDTEAFF. As DNA, the CDR3 is TGTGCCAGCAGTGGAGGCTTTATGGACACTGAAGCTTTCTTT. V usage is TRBV2 and J usage is TRBJ1-1; D not resolved. V lost 4 bases to trimming and J lost 3 bases, with 12 bases between them. The CDR3 consists of 14 residues. Per germline, CDR1 SNHLY and CDR2 FYNNEI.

The genes are TRBV6-5 and TRBJ2-3; 7 bases align to TRBD1. The V segment lost 8 bases and the J segment 3 bases; nucleotides outside the gene matches: 11. CDR3 size: 15 residues. Germline loops: CDR1 MNHEY, CDR2 SVGAGI. The CDR3 DNA is TGTGCCAGCCAATGGGACAGCCTAAGGACAGATACGCAGTATTTT. It yields the protein CASQWDSLRTDTQYF.

V usage is TRBV28 and J usage is TRBJ1-4; 9 nucleotides line up with TRBD1. This CDR3 is built from 15 residues. The ends lost 2 bases at V and 6 bases at J; junction bases unmatched: 4. Germline CDR1 and CDR2: MDHEN and SYDVKM. This chain's CDR3 is CASSLGGQGYEKLFF. The CDR3 DNA is TGTGCCAGCAGTTTAGGGGGACAGGGTTATGAAAAACTGTTTTTT.

This clone was detected a few times. J is TRBJ1-1 and V is TRBV28, with no clear D. Germline V gene lookup returns CDR1 MDHEN and CDR2 SYDVKM. There are 15 residues in the CDR3. Trimming took 1 base from V and 3 from J, leaving 12 bases between them. The CDR3 is CASSLSLQFDTEAFF. The CDR3 DNA reads TGTGCCAGCAGTTTATCCCTCCAGTTCGACACTGAAGCTTTCTTT.

V usage is TRBV7-9 and J usage is TRBJ2-3, with 9 bases fitting TRBD2. The CDR3 consists of 15 residues. CDR1 and CDR2 from the germline V gene are SEHNR and FQNEAQ (reference sequence). J gave up 8 bases and V 3 bases, and 9 bases lay outside the gene matches. The CDR3 DNA reads as TGTGCCAGCAGCTTTTCTATAGCGGGAGTGGGTACGCAGTATTTT. It yields the protein CASSFSIAGVGTQYF.

The chain employs TRBV6-5 and TRBJ1-2; no reliable D call. CDR3 length equals 13 residues. V was clipped by 6 bases and J by 4 bases, with 12 bases between them. CDR1 is MNHEY, CDR2 SVGAGI, per germline. CDR3 residues: CASRRGGPYGYTF. In DNA form, the CDR3 reads TGTGCCAGCAGAAGAGGAGGTCCCTATGGCTACACCTTC.

The genes are TRBV5-1 and TRBJ2-1; no reliable D call. Trimming took 0 bases from V and 0 from J, leaving 7 bases between them. The CDR3 length is 15 residues. Germline V lookup: CDR1 SGHRS, CDR2 YFSETQ. CDR3 sequence: CASSLAWSSYNEQFF. The CDR3 region has the DNA TGCGCCAGCAGCTTGGCCTGGAGCTCCTACAATGAGCAGTTCTTC.

The gene calls are TRBV6-5 and TRBJ1-3; D not certain. The CDR3 runs 13 residues. Trimming took off 7 bases at V and 4 bases at J, with 11 bases between the two ends. Germline CDR1 reads MNHEY; CDR2 reads SVGAGI. CDR3 sequence reads: CASIPQSGNTIYF. CDR3 bases: TGTGCCAGCATACCCCAGTCGGGAAACACCATATATTTT.

The chain couples TRBV18 to TRBJ1-6; D not resolved. Germline V gene sequence: CDR1 KGHSH, CDR2 LQKENI. The germline V and J ends were trimmed by 2 bases and 0 bases, with 5 bases remaining between them. CDR3 length: 15 residues. This CDR3 reads CASSPGSSYNSPLHF. The CDR3 nucleotides are TGTGCCAGCTCACCAGGGAGCTCCTATAATTCACCCCTCCACTTT.

The chain employs TRBV3-1 (or the pseudogene TRBV3-2) and TRBJ1-4; 8 bases agree with TRBD1. Trimming removed 5 bases from V and 8 bases from J; junction bases left unmatched: 7. Per germline, CDR1 LGHDT and CDR2 YNNKEL (reference sequence). The CDR3 has 14 amino acids. CDR3: CASSTQGAREKLFF. The CDR3 DNA reads TGTGCCAGCAGCACTCAGGGGGCAAGGGAAAAACTGTTTTTT.

This clone was recorded a few times. Here the CDR3 DNA reads TGTGCCAGCAGCCCTTCCGTTTTCGGAAACACCATATATTTT. Its protein product is CASSPSVFGNTIYF. The chain has TRBV25-1 and TRBJ1-3; no clear D gene. Looked up from germline, CDR1 is MGHDK and CDR2 is SYGVNS. Trimming removed 6 bases at V and 4 bases at J, with 13 bases between. CDR3 length: 14 residues.